This T cell receptor beta chain was captured in a study of technical replicates of blood from several donors. Libraries were prepared by immunoSEQ multiplex PCR; TCRdb keeps only in-frame clonotypes and omits some of them. The sample shows about 75,000 clones, 95% to 98% of them seen only once. V was pared by 7 bases and J by 8 bases, with 17 bases between. The CDR3 loop spans 13 amino acids. Germline assignment: CDR1 SGHDN and CDR2 FVKESK. Sequenced: T cells isolated from PBMCs. The rearrangement uses TRBV14 and TRBJ1-2, with D tentatively TRBD1 (5 bases). The sequence derives from a human donor in good health. This CDR3 is CASTNGGTWGYTF. The CDR3 DNA follows: TGTGCCAGCACCAACGGGGGAACGTGGGGCTACACCTTC.